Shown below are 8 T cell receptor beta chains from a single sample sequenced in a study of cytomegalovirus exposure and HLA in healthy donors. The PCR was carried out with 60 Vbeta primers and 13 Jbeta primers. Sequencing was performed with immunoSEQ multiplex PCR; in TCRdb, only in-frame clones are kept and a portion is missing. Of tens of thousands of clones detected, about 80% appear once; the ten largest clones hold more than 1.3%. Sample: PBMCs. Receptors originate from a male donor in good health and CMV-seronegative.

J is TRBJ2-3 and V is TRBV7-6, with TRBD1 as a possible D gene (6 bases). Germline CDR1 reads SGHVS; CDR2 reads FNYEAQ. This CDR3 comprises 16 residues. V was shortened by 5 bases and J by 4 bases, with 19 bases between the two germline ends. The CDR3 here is CASSIRDLGGADTQYF. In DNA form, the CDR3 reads TGTGCCAGCAGCATCCGGGACCTAGGGGGTGCAGATACGCAGTATTTT.

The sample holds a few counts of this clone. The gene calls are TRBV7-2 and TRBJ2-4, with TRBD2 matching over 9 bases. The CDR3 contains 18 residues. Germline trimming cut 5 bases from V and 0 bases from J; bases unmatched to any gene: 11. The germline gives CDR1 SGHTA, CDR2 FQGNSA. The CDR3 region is CASSAQRSSGIAKNIQYF. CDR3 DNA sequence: TGTGCCAGCAGCGCTCAGAGGTCTAGCGGGATAGCCAAAAACATTCAGTACTTC.

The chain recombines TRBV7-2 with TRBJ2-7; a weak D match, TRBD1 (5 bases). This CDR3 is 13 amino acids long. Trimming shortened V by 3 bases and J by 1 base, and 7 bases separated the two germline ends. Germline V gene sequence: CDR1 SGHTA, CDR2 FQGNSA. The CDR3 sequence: CASSFGQSYEQYF. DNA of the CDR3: TGTGCCAGCAGCTTTGGACAATCCTACGAGCAGTACTTC.

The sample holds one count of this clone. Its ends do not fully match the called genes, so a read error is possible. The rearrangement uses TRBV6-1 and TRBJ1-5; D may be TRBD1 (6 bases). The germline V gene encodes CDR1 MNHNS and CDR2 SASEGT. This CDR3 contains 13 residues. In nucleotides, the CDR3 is TGTGCCAGCAGAACAGGGACCGATCAGCCCCGGCATTTT. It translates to CASRTGTDQPRHF.

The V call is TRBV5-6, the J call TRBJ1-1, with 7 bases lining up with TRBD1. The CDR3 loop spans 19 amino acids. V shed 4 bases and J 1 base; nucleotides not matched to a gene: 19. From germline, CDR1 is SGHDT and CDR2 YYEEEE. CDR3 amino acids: CASSRIRAMTGRRNTEAFF. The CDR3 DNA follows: TGTGCCAGCAGCCGAATTCGAGCAATGACAGGGCGGCGGAACACTGAAGCTTTCTTT.

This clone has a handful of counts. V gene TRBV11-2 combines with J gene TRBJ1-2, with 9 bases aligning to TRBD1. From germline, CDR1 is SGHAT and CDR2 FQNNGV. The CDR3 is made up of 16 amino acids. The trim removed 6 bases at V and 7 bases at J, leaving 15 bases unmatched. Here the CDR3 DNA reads TGTGCCAGCAGTTCCCATCCGGGACAGGGTGTACGTGGCTACACCTTC. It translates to CASSSHPGQGVRGYTF.

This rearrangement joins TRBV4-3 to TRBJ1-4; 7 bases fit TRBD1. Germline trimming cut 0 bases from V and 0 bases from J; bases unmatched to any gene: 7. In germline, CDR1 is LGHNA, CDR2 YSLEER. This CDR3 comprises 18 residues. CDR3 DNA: TGCGCCAGCAGCCAAGATGCGGACAGGACCGCAACTAATGAAAAACTGTTTTTT. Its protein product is CASSQDADRTATNEKLFF.

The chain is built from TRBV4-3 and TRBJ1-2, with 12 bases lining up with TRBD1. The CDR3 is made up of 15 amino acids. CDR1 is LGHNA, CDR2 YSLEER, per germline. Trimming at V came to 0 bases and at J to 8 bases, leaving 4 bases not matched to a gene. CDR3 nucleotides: TGCGCCAGCAGCCAAGAGCGGGACAGGGGGCGGGGCTACACCTTC. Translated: CASSQERDRGRGYTF.